The 10 T cell receptor beta chains below come from one sample, sequenced in a study of graft-versus-host responses after intestinal transplantation. Their antigens remain unidentified. Data came from immunoSEQ multiplex PCR; TCRdb stores just in-frame clones and leaves some out. The sample has more than 100,000 clones; approximately 95% are singletons. The sample was unstimulated CD8+ T cells sorted from spleen or lymph node cells, taken before intestinal transplant. These receptors came from a human donor who received an intestinal transplant.

CDR3 bases: TGTGCCAGCAGCGGAAGTCTAGCGGACGGCACAGATACGCAGTATTTT. Translated: CASSGSLADGTDTQYF. This chain joins TRBV9 and TRBJ2-3; TRBD2 matches 7 bases. Germline-derived CDR1 and CDR2 are SGDLS and YYNGEE. The CDR3 contains 16 residues. V gave up 3 bases and J gave up 1 base; unmatched junction bases: 8.

A note on this clone: The identical CDR3 is also encoded by other nucleotide sequences in the sample. This rearrangement joins TRBV25-1 to TRBJ2-5, with 7 bases lining up with TRBD2. Losses at the gene ends were 6 bases for V and 5 bases for J; bases not matched to a gene: 9. The CDR3 spans 14 residues. The germline gives CDR1 MGHDK, CDR2 SYGVNS. This CDR3 reads CASSGGGSMETQYF. The CDR3 DNA reads TGTGCCAGCAGCGGGGGAGGGAGTATGGAGACCCAGTACTTC.

This chain uses TRBV7-2 with TRBJ1-3, with D uncertain. The CDR3 consists of 11 residues. Looked up from germline, CDR1 is SGHTA and CDR2 is FQGNSA. V lost 4 bases, J lost 2 bases, and 0 bases lay in between. The CDR3 region is CASSSGNTIYF. The CDR3 bases are TGTGCCAGCAGCTCTGGAAACACCATATATTTT.

The V gene is TRBV14, the J gene TRBJ2-1; D uncertain. Trimming removed 0 bases at V and 6 bases at J, with 3 bases between. This CDR3 is 12 amino acids long. Germline assignment: CDR1 SGHDN and CDR2 FVKESK. The CDR3 region is CASSQDRNEQFF. The CDR3 nucleotides read TGTGCCAGCAGCCAAGATCGCAATGAGCAGTTCTTC.

This clone has only one observation. The CDR3 bases are TGTGCCAGCAGTATTTCTGGACAGGGGGCGTCTGAAGCTTTCTTT. Its translation is CASSISGQGASEAFF. The gene calls are TRBV27 and TRBJ1-1; 11 bases are shared with TRBD1. J gave up 6 bases and V 5 bases, and 8 bases lay outside the gene matches. The CDR3 spans 15 residues. Looked up from germline, CDR1 is MNHEY and CDR2 is SMNVEV (reference sequence).

This clone was counted a single time. This CDR3 is CASSLLTSGYNEQFF. CDR3 bases: TGTGCCAGCAGTTTATTGACTAGCGGTTACAATGAGCAGTTCTTC. V is TRBV28 and J is TRBJ2-1; 9 positions match TRBD2. CDR3 length: 15 residues. From germline, CDR1 is MDHEN and CDR2 SYDVKM. V lost 1 base, J lost 4 bases, and 2 bases stayed unmatched.

As for this clone: A read error may account for a junction end that differs from germline. V and J are TRBV5-6 and TRBJ2-7, with TRBD2 identical over 8 bases. CDR3 length equals 14 residues. Germline CDR1 reads SGHDT; CDR2 reads YYEEEE. The CDR3 protein is CASSSGGSSYEQCF. In DNA, the CDR3 is TGTGCCAGCAGCTCGGGAGGGAGCTCCTACGAGCAGTGCTTC.

The rearrangement uses TRBV7-9 and TRBJ2-2; maybe TRBD2 (5 bases). This CDR3 contains 12 residues. Germline V gene data show CDR1 as SEHNR and CDR2 as FQNEAQ (reference sequence). Trimming stripped 11 bases from V and 5 bases from J, with 12 bases between. The CDR3 here is CALRAGTGELFF. The CDR3 region has the DNA TGTGCCCTGAGGGCCGGAACCGGGGAGCTGTTTTTT.

This clone was found once. The rearrangement links TRBV18 to TRBJ1-1, with TRBD1 matching over 9 bases. There are 14 residues in the CDR3. After removal of 4 bases from V and 6 bases from J, the junction contained 6 bases not matched to a gene. Germline loops: CDR1 KGHSH, CDR2 LQKENI. The CDR3 region is CASSLGTGSPEAFF. In DNA, the CDR3 is TGTGCCAGCTCACTTGGGACAGGGTCGCCTGAAGCTTTCTTT.

This clone turned up a few times. The chain employs TRBV28 and TRBJ2-7, with 15 bases that match TRBD2. CDR3 length: 19 residues. Trimming removed 6 bases from V and 3 bases from J; junction bases left unmatched: 15. Germline V gives CDR1 MDHEN, CDR2 SYDVKM. CDR3 protein: CASSPKGLAGGIGLYEQYF. The CDR3 DNA reads TGTGCCAGCAGCCCGAAGGGACTAGCGGGAGGCATAGGGCTCTACGAGCAGTACTTC.